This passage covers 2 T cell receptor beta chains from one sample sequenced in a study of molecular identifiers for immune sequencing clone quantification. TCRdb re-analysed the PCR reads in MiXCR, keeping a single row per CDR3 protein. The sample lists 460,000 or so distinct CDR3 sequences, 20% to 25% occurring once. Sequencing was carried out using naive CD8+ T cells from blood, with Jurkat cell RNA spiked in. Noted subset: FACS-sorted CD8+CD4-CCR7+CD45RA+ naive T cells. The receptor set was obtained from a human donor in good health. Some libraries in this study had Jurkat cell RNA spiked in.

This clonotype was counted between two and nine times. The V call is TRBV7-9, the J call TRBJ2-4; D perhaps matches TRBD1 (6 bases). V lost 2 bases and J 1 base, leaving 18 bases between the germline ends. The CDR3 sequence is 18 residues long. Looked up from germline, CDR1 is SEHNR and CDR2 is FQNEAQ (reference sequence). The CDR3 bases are TGTGCCAGCAGCTTAAACAGGGAAGGGGTGTCGGCCAAAAACATTCAGTACTTC. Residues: CASSLNREGVSAKNIQYF.

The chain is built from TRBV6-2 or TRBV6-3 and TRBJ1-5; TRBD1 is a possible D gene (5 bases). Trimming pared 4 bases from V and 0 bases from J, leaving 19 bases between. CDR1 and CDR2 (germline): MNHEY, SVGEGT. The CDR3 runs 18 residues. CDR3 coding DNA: TGTGCCAGCAGTTCCAGGGAAGGGGAGGCATATAGCAATCAGCCCCAGCATTTT. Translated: CASSSREGEAYSNQPQHF.